The sequence of this TCR beta chain was determined in a study of cytomegalovirus exposure and HLA in healthy donors (dated by TCRdb to about 2017). A note on the overall study: An earlier analysis of some 550 of the donors reported 250 to 300 Gb of sequence data and about 100 million unique TCR beta sequences from roughly 180 million T cells. Rather than using new phenotypic data, the later analysis identified candidate immune exposures from TCR beta sequences and from how often those sequences occurred across donors. Across some 400 genotyped donors of the cohort, an average of about 200,000 unique TCR beta nucleotide sequences per donor were sequenced, and around 20% of those sequences were non-productive. Donor age, sex, ethnicity and CMV serostatus were compiled alongside the repertoire data. Every discovery cohort repertoire had been produced on one sequencing platform. Of the 300 to 450 genotyped donors, 75% to 85% were placed in the genetic ancestry cluster associated with self-reported Caucasian donors. The T cell repertoires of 700 or so subjects were profiled by immunosequencing and related to cytomegalovirus serostatus. Four to six DR-DQ haplotypes were handled as single units for association and clustering, since linkage in the cohort was strong. Besides the first cohort of approximately 670 subjects, a separate validation cohort made up of about 120 different subjects was used. An earlier analysis of 587 of the donors used high-throughput TCR beta sequencing to judge whether each TCR beta V gene segment behaved as functional or pseudogenic. The number of typed donors differed by locus: about 629-640 for A, B, C, DRB1 and DQB1; approximately 520 for DQA1; approximately 600 for DPA1; and roughly 490 for DPB1. Class I and class II HLA loci were covered by the typing at four-digit resolution. An early release that covered approximately 600 HLA-typed donors contained about 300 gigabases of sequencing data and approximately 85 million unique TCR sequences. In a later genetic analysis, genome-wide SNP genotypes for about three fifths of the roughly 670 donors were used, and that subset was treated as a discovery cohort. A later analysis re-examined previously published TCR beta repertoires from about 670 donors and added high-resolution HLA genotyping to investigate patterns of TCR occurrence. The study aimed to test whether cataloging public T cell receptors could reveal signatures of past pathogen exposure. To predict cytomegalovirus infection status, the study combined high-throughput TCR immunosequencing, statistical association of individual TCRs with disease status, and machine learning.

In total, over 600 healthy bone marrow donors made up the cohort. At the time of sampling, all cohort members were nominally healthy, though unrecorded immune exposures were likely present. The donor was CMV seronegative and was included in the group of a few hundred seronegative cohort members. Each donor provided a peripheral blood sample, and peripheral blood mononuclear cells were used for TCR beta sequencing. Genomic DNA was extracted from the blood cell samples with the Qiagen DNeasy Blood Extraction Kit. The library was built by means of the immunoSEQ multiplex PCR assay. For the multiplex PCR, a mixture combining 60 forward primers for TCR Vbeta segments and 13 reverse primers for TCR Jbeta segments was used. Amplification of the CDR3 region of rearranged TCR beta genes was performed with a multiplex PCR assay on genomic DNA. On the Illumina HiSeq System, the amplified TCR beta libraries were sequenced as 87-base-pair reads. For the original study's pipeline: A later analysis tallied tens of millions of unique TCR beta chains across the 666 repertoires, and around 10 million of those chains were shared by two or more donors. Raw reads were error-corrected and collapsed into unique sequences by a nearest-neighbor algorithm in which closely related sequences were merged to remove PCR and sequencing errors. CDR3 sequences were aligned to IMGT reference sequences to assign V, D and J gene segments. For a sequence to be retained, a match of at least six nucleotides was required to both a V gene segment and a J gene segment. A rearrangement was called productive if the CDR3 had no stop codons and remained in frame with V and J, and every other rearrangement was called non-productive. CDR3 was defined by IMGT convention, running from the second conserved V-encoded cysteine to the conserved J-encoded phenylalanine. In an earlier analysis of more than 550 of the donors, sequences lacking an unambiguous match to a single V gene segment were excluded. An earlier analysis of about 590 of the donors classified V segments as functional when productive rearrangements were above 56.7% and as segregating when the standard deviation between donors was above 5%. A statistical classification framework was developed to diagnose cytomegalovirus status using the catalog of TCR beta chain sequences. A later analysis assigned V and J genes by comparing TCR nucleotide sequences with IMGT/GENE-DB human TR gene sequences. Using the TCRdist pipeline, a later analysis assigned CDR3 sequences along with most-parsimonious VDJ recombination scenarios. In a later analysis, every TCR beta chain was defined by the combination of its CDR3 amino acid sequence and its V-gene family, and reads without a unique V-gene family were dropped. To address suspected cross-contamination and a sequencing artifact, a later analysis removed 450 to 700 highly shared, low-generation-probability nucleotide sequences. For each public chain, a later analysis derived a clonal expansion index from normalized ranks of inferred template counts within each repertoire. In a later analysis, generation probabilities were computed with a VDJ recombination model fitted to out-of-frame rearrangements, and the resulting probabilities were checked against IGoR. In a later analysis, TCR-TCR, TCR-HLA and TCR-CMV co-occurrence was scored with hypergeometric tests, and a repertoire-size bias correction was applied to TCR pairs. To estimate false discovery rates, a later analysis permuted the HLA or CMV assignments 20 times. In a later analysis, co-occurring TCRs were grouped with DBSCAN, and TCRdist sequence similarity was added when clustering was performed within HLA-allele-positive subsets. For co-occurrence clustering, repertoires with fewer than 30,000 or more than 120,000 public chains were excluded, along with 4 to 6 repertoires with anomalous nucleotide sharing. In TCRdb, the immuneACCESS table is reduced to in-frame sequences with V and J assigned. These tables do not hold every clone; where another copy was compared, an unresolved V gene accounts for under half, and the others remain unexplained. That table gives V, J and clone size, and the DNA gave D and trimming. Recorded for this sample are some 150,000 clones; 77% of them occurred a single time. The ten top clones hold roughly 1.7% of the sample.

What the study reported, not specific to this receptor: The study gave a list of 150 to 200 TCR beta chains associated with cytomegalovirus. The earlier analysis of a few hundred of the donors excluded some 16 rarely observed V segments, including chromosome 9 orphons, because counts were too low. It was suggested by the authors that the approach could potentially be generalized to other disease states and immunological phenotypes. This cohort had only TCR beta chains sequenced, and the lack of alpha or paired-chain data limited which features could be detected. Roughly uniform sequencing depth across donors was assumed in presence/absence analyses, although this assumption may not hold. According to a later analysis, TCR association rates differed among HLA loci, with DRB1 alleles showing the most associated TCRs and HLA-C alleles showing the fewest. In an earlier analysis of about 600 of the donors, most TCR beta V segments appeared in productive rearrangements about 87% or about 30% of the time, broadly matching IMGT annotations. Compared with equally common non-associated chains, HLA-associated TCR beta chains in a later analysis were more clonally expanded and had lower generation probabilities. A group of highly shared sequence variants was considered likely to be a technical artifact of the sequencing pipeline. According to a later analysis, most CMV-associated TCR beta chains appeared to be HLA-restricted, and the HLA associations seemed to be driven largely by CMV exposure. A further reported finding was that TCR beta sequences accurately predicted the HLA-A and HLA-B alleles for most subjects in the first cohort. Immune exposure information for the cohort was limited to CMV serostatus. The classifier was reported to diagnose cytomegalovirus status with high specificity and sensitivity in both the original and validation cohorts. Assigning TCR associations to individual alleles was difficult when HLA alleles, especially DR and DQ, strongly co-occurred. Across donors, most TCR sequences were observed very rarely, whereas some public TCRs were present in many individuals. Because some donors lacked HLA typing at each locus, the association tests relied only on the typed subset. Compared with the roughly 700-donor mean, donors in an Asian-associated ancestry cluster had fewer N-insertions in productive TCRs, according to a later genetic analysis. According to a later analysis, parvovirus B19, influenza, CMV and Epstein-Barr virus appeared linked to several top co-occurrence clusters. An association between a missense DCLRE1C variant and V-gene and J-gene trimming of TCR beta chains was found in a later genetic analysis and replicated in an independent cohort. In a later analysis, around 17,000 TCR beta sequences were associated with specific HLA alleles at a false discovery rate of 0.05. Linkage disequilibrium might explain the correlated functional status among segregating V segments, but an unknown experimental factor could not be excluded. A few of the identified cytomegalovirus-associated TCR beta chains were confirmed in vitro to be specific for cytomegalovirus antigens.

Note on this clone: Its antigen is currently not known. The input lacks base qualities; no much larger clone sits a single base away.

This receptor was identified in a woman in her thirties in good health and CMV-seronegative. The specimen sequenced was PBMCs.

The sequenced DNA: TGTGCCAGCAGCCCAAACCCGGGACAGGGGGCCACAAACTATGGCTACACCTTC. Translation gives CASSPNPGQGATNYGYTF. Rearrangement joined TRBV5-4 to TRBJ1-2, and TRBD1 aligns with 12 junction nucleotides. V trim: 4 bases; J trim: 2 bases; unmatched bases: 12. The CDR3 holds 18 amino acids from the cysteine to the phenylalanine. Of all the DNA, just the CDR3 is kept, 54 bases in frame from base 1. CDR1 and CDR2 are drawn from the germline V gene (reference sequence): SGHNT, YYREEE.